This T cell receptor (beta chain) was observed in a study of T-cell memory formation after mild COVID-19. The CDR3 runs to 18 residues. The V gene's germline CDR1 is SGHAT and CDR2 FQNNGV. J gave up 1 base and V 4 bases, and 4 bases lay outside the gene matches. Whole-study results and caveats: Contracting clones from day 15 to 85 had balanced CD4/CD8; later expanders favoured CD4+. Mostly located in CM and EM were contracting CD4+ clones, with contracting CD8+ clones located in EMRA.

TCRdb reprocessed the 5' RACE reads via MiXCR and lists one record per CDR3 protein. The repertoire includes approximately 580,000 distinct CDR3 sequences, around 21% of them detected once, and about 12% sits in the top ten. This clonotype was seen a handful of times. Its antigen is unidentified. The chain is built from TRBV11-2 and TRBJ2-6; 13 bases map to TRBD2. The sample was PBMCs or a T cell subset sorted from them (not recorded which). This sequence was found in an adult woman who had mild COVID-19 (a few samples of this study predate the infection). Cell type and time point are not known. CDR3 DNA: TGTGCCAGCAGCTCACTGACTAGCGGGGGGTCTGGGGCCAACGTCCTGACTTTC. Translation: CASSSLTSGGSGANVLTF.